Each of the 15 T cell receptor beta chains below was sequenced from the same sample in a study of shared clonotypes between healthy human individuals. Here immunoSEQ multiplex PCR was the method, and the copy in TCRdb shows in-frame clones only, minus some. The sample comprises roughly 1,000,000 clones, approximately 80% of which are singletons, and 0.4% to 0.55% rests with the top ten. Sample: memory CD4+ T cells from PBMCs. As for subset: CD45RA-negative fraction. The receptors shown here come from a man between 18 and 35 years old in good health. Some clones in this sample may be carry-over from other donors' samples.

The chain employs TRBV27 and TRBJ1-1; D gene unclear. The CDR3 has 13 amino acids. Germline lookup yields CDR1 MNHEY and CDR2 SMNVEV (reference sequence). V lost 8 bases, J lost 4 bases, and 14 bases lay in between. Written as DNA, the CDR3 is TGTGCCAGCGGGATGGACCGGGTCACTGAAGCTTTCTTT. Its protein product is CASGMDRVTEAFF.

V usage is TRBV19 and J usage is TRBJ2-5; the match to TRBD2 covers 12 bases. This CDR3 has 13 residues. The germline V gene has CDR1 LNHDA and CDR2 SQIVND (reference sequence). V gave up 10 bases and J gave up 4 bases; unmatched junction bases: 4. DNA of the CDR3: TGTGCCACCCGACTAGCGGGAGTAGAGACCCAGTACTTC. Protein sequence: CATRLAGVETQYF.

V is TRBV19 and J is TRBJ1-2; 11 nucleotides align to TRBD1. This CDR3 has 14 residues. With V trimmed by 6 bases and J by 2 bases, 2 bases remained unmatched. The V gene's germline CDR1 is LNHDA and CDR2 SQIVND (reference sequence). CDR3 in amino acids: CASRGTGGNYGYTF. For the CDR3, the DNA is TGTGCCAGTAGAGGGACAGGGGGGAACTATGGCTACACCTTC.

The chain employs TRBV4-3 and TRBJ2-1, with D tentatively TRBD1 (6 bases). V gave up 3 bases and J gave up 4 bases, with 13 bases separating them. The CDR3 sequence is 15 residues long. Germline V gives CDR1 LGHNA, CDR2 YSLEER. DNA for the CDR3: TGCGCCAGCAGCCACCCCAGGGGCCAGTACAATGAGCAGTTCTTC. Translating gives CASSHPRGQYNEQFF.

This clone was seen a few times. The rearrangement links TRBV5-5 to TRBJ1-1, with unresolved D. CDR1 is SGHKS and CDR2 is YYEKEE in the germline V gene (reference sequence). The CDR3 contains 13 residues. Trimming left V 4 bases short and J 8 bases short, with 15 bases between. The CDR3 DNA follows: TGTGCCAGCAGCCCGACTATTGGGTCGGAAGCTTTCTTT. This translates into CASSPTIGSEAFF.

This chain uses TRBV5-1 with TRBJ2-5; 12 nucleotides line up with TRBD2. The CDR3 is 15 residues long. The germline CDR1 and CDR2 sequences are SGHRS and YFSETQ. J lost 4 bases, V lost 2 bases, and 3 bases had no gene match. CDR3 nucleotides: TGCGCCAGCAGCTTTGGACTAGCGGGAACAGAGACCCAGTACTTC. This gives the protein CASSFGLAGTETQYF.

The chain links TRBV29-1 to TRBJ2-7; D might be TRBD1 (5 bases). The CDR3 extends over 14 amino acids. The germline CDR1 and CDR2 sequences are SQVTM and ANQGSEA. V was pared by 3 bases and J by 6 bases, with 18 bases between. The CDR3 DNA sequence: TGCAGCGTTGAGTGGTCTGGGGCAAAGGGCGAGCAGTACTTC. It specifies CSVEWSGAKGEQYF.

This chain connects TRBV14 to TRBJ2-2, with 8 bases matching TRBD1. The CDR3 is 15 amino acids. With V trimmed by 7 bases and J by 2 bases, 6 bases remained unmatched. The germline V gene encodes CDR1 SGHDN and CDR2 FVKESK. CDR3 sequence (DNA): TGTGCCAGCACCACAGGGGGAGCAAACACCGGGGAGCTGTTTTTT. It translates to CASTTGGANTGELFF. The full variable domain, in which reference TRBV14 and TRBJ2-2 provide the parts outside the CDR3, is EAGVTQFPSHSVIEKGQTVTLRCDPISGHDNLYWYRRVMGKEIKFLLHFVKESKQDESGMPNNRFLAERTGGTYSTLKVQPAELEDSGVYFCASTTGGANTGELFFGEGSRLTVL.

This clone was seen only once. The chain has TRBV7-2 and TRBJ2-1; 9 nucleotides agree with TRBD2. The length of the CDR3 is 16 residues. The germline gives CDR1 SGHTA, CDR2 FQGNSA. The V and J ends lost 3 bases and 0 bases, in that order; junction bases with no gene match: 3. The CDR3 coding sequence is TGTGCCAGCAGCTTTGGTAGCGGGAGCTCCTACAATGAGCAGTTCTTC. It yields the protein CASSFGSGSSYNEQFF.

V and J are TRBV7-2 and TRBJ1-3, with D possibly TRBD1 on 5 matching bases. CDR3 length: 15 amino acids. The V end was cut by 5 bases, the J end by 0 bases, with 11 bases between. Germline CDR1 and CDR2: SGHTA and FQGNSA. CDR3 loop: CASSTRQFSGNTIYF. The CDR3 DNA follows: TGTGCCAGCAGCACCAGACAGTTCTCTGGAAACACCATATATTTT.

V is TRBV29-1 and J is TRBJ2-7; D perhaps matches TRBD1 (6 bases). With 7 bases removed from V and 6 bases from J, the gap between germline ends came to 16 bases. Germline V gene lookup returns CDR1 SQVTM and CDR2 ANQGSEA. The CDR3 extends over 12 amino acids. The CDR3 coding sequence is TGCAGCGGTGCTGCAGGGGTGGGCGAGCAGTACTTC. Translated, it gives CSGAAGVGEQYF.

This rearrangement joins TRBV6-1 to TRBJ2-2; D uncertain. CDR1 is MNHNS and CDR2 is SASEGT in the germline V gene. The V end lost 6 bases, the J end lost 8 bases, and 10 bases lay between the germline ends. This CDR3 spans 12 amino acids. The CDR3 coding sequence is TGTGCCAGCAGAACAATGTCTGGGGAGCTGTTTTTT. As protein: CASRTMSGELFF.

The V gene is TRBV28, the J gene TRBJ1-3, with 7 bases fitting TRBD1. V lost 6 bases to trimming and J lost 2 bases; unmatched junction nucleotides: 4. This CDR3 is built from 14 residues. Looked up from germline, CDR1 is MDHEN and CDR2 is SYDVKM. The CDR3 loop is CASRGQITGNTIYF. CDR3 in DNA: TGTGCCAGCAGGGGACAGATTACTGGAAACACCATATATTTT.

The chain links TRBV6-6 to TRBJ1-2; no definite D call. This CDR3 contains 15 residues. The V gene lost 0 bases and the J gene lost 7 bases, with 15 bases spanning the gap. In germline, CDR1 is MNHNY, CDR2 SVGAGI (reference sequence). CDR3 region: CASSYSFLGGVGYTF. The DNA for the CDR3 is TGTGCCAGCAGTTACTCGTTCCTCGGTGGGGTTGGCTACACCTTC.

This clone was detected only once. The V and J genes are TRBV7-2 and TRBJ2-7; maybe TRBD2 (5 bases). Trimming shortened V by 5 bases and J by 4 bases, and 27 bases separated the two germline ends. Germline V gene data show CDR1 as SGHTA and CDR2 as FQGNSA. The CDR3 is 18 amino acids. The CDR3 DNA reads as TGTGCCAGCAGCCAACAGAAGGACCGGGAAGGATTGGGGTACGAGCAGTACTTC. Translation: CASSQQKDREGLGYEQYF.